What follows is one TCR beta chain and its context. What antigen it recognizes has not been identified. No base quality values were provided; no much bigger clone lies one nucleotide off. The entry originates in a study of T-cell memory formation after mild COVID-19 (dated by TCRdb to about 2021). Describing the broader study: Most TCR sequence clusters were specific to one of the two donors. T-cell clones expanding and contracting after mild COVID-19 in a couple of donors were tracked by longitudinal TCRalpha and TCRbeta repertoire sequencing. The cohort comprised two young, previously healthy adult volunteers, one female and one male.

What the research found in general, with its limitations: SARS-CoV-2 specificity was not confirmed for the second-wave clones peaking on day 37. The study included only a couple of mild cases, and larger cohorts that include severe cases with pre-infection samples were judged to be necessary. Contracting CD4+ clones were found mainly in CM and EM memory subsets, while CD8+ clones were enriched in EMRA. The detection of some responding clones in pre-infection memory suggests that pre-existing cross-reactive memory T cells joined the SARS-CoV-2 response. Clones that contracted from day 15 to 85 showed balanced CD4/CD8 phenotypes, whereas a second wave of clones that expanded from day 15 to 37 leaned towards CD4+.

Ficoll-Paque density gradient centrifugation was the method used to isolate PBMCs. TCRdb names Illumina NovaSeq 6000 as the instrument used. TCRalpha and TCRbeta cDNA libraries were built by 5'RACE with constant-segment primers, adding sample barcodes and unique molecular identifiers. RNA was extracted from every sample with Trizol reagent. Libraries were amplified in two PCR steps, with a second sample barcode and Illumina TruSeq adapters added in the second step. Libraries were sequenced on an Illumina NovaSeq with 2 x 150 bp paired-end reads. The original methods were these. Reads were demultiplexed and collapsed into UMI-guided consensus sequences with migec v1.2.7. With mixcr v2.1.11, UMI consensuses were aligned to TRA and TRB V and J templates and assembled into clonotypes. Expanded or contracted clonotypes were those called significant by both edgeR and NoisET, with noise models trained on biological replicates. For edgeR calls, the cutoffs were a false discovery rate-adjusted p below 0.01 and a log2 fold-change threshold of 1. PCA with hierarchical clustering of max-normalized trajectories of the 1000 most abundant clonotypes was used as exploratory dynamics analysis. Separately sequenced CD4+ and CD8+ repertoires were used to assign the CD4 or CD8 phenotype of responding clones. TCRdb cleaned the public reads at Q25 with fastp, built clones with MiXCR and kept in-frame beta chains. Every CDR3 protein is listed once, alongside the most common genes and DNA of its rows. The V and J calls reflect TCRdb's pipeline rather than the authors' work. The sample yields hundreds of thousands of distinct CDR3 sequences; around 30% were counted once. The ten largest clones capture 13% of the sample.

The sequenced sample consisted of PBMCs or a T cell subset sorted from them (not recorded which). The TCR originated in an adult woman who had mild COVID-19 (a few samples of this study predate the infection). The sample titles of this study are shuffled in the database, so cell type and time point are left out; the donor was told from shared clones.

The DNA sequence follows: TGTGCCAGCAGTTTATCCACCGGCCTGCGATCCTACAATGAGCAGTTCTTC. Its amino acids are CASSLSTGLRSYNEQFF. This receptor chain uses TRBV12-3 or TRBV12-4 and TRBJ2-1; the D gene remains uncertain. V loses 2 bases, J loses 1 base, and the germline ends lie 15 bases apart. The cysteine opens and the phenylalanine closes a CDR3 of 17 amino acids. The CDR3 DNA has 51 bases and is translated from base 1.